This TCR beta chain was sequenced during a study of shared T cell receptors in the human thymus. Sequenced by immunoSEQ multiplex PCR; TCRdb stores in-frame clones only, minus some. Of over 650,000 clones in the sample, around 87% were seen once. V trimming: 9 bases; J trimming: 2 bases; junction bases outside the gene matches: 11. CDR3 size: 15 residues. Germline V gene data show CDR1 as SNHLY and CDR2 as FYNNEI. These data were likewise used in another study, on human thymus T cells. This second report adds: Having surgery to correct congenital heart defects, healthy Finnish infants acted as the donors. Resections from corrective heart surgery provided thymus tissue. Highly overlapping thymic repertoires in unrelated individuals were reported by related research.

The chain carries TRBV2 and TRBJ2-5; 8 nucleotides match TRBD2. Sequencing was performed on thymocytes. The TCR sequence derives from a boy younger than two with a congenital heart defect. The chain's CDR3 is CARGPCQRGQETQYF. The CDR3 DNA reads as TGTGCCAGAGGGCCCTGCCAGCGGGGGCAAGAGACCCAGTACTTC.